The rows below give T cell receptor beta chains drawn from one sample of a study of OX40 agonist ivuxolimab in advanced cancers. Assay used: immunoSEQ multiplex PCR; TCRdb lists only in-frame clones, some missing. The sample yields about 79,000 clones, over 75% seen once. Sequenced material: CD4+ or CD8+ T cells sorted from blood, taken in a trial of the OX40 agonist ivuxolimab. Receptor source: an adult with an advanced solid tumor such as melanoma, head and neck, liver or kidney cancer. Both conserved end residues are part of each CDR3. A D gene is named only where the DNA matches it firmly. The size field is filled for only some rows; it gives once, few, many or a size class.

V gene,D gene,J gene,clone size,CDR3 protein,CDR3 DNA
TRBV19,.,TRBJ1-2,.,CATGQYYGYTF,TGTGCCACAGGACAGTACTATGGCTACACCTTC
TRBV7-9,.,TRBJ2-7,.,CATFGRYEQYF,TGTGCCACCTTCGGACGGTACGAGCAGTACTTC
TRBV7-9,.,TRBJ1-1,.,CASSDVWGEAFF,TGTGCCAGCAGCGACGTGTGGGGAGAGGCTTTCTTT
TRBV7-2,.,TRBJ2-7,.,CASSLVNPAEQYF,TGTGCCAGCAGCTTAGTAAACCCCGCTGAGCAGTACTTC
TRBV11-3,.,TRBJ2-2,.,CASSLRLSDTGELFF,TGTGCCAGCAGCTTACGTTTATCCGACACCGGGGAGCTGTTTTTT
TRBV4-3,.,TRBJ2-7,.,CASSQVMEGSYEQYF,TGCGCCAGCAGCCAAGTTATGGAGGGGTCCTACGAGCAGTACTTC
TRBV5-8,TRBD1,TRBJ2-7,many,CASSRGTAYYEQYF,TGTGCCAGCAGCCGAGGGACAGCCTACTACGAGCAGTACTTC
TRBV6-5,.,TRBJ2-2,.,CASSPSDRVTGELFF,TGTGCCAGCAGCCCGTCGGACAGAGTCACCGGGGAGCTGTTTTTT
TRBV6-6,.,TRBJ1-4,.,CASSATRAEKLFF,TGTGCCAGCAGCGCCACCAGGGCTGAAAAACTGTTTTTT
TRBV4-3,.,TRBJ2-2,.,CASSQDRWGTGELFF,TGCGCCAGCAGCCAAGATCGTTGGGGGACCGGGGAGCTGTTTTTT
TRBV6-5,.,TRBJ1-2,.,CASSTQGRDGYTF,TGTGCCAGCAGTACACAGGGCCGTGACGGCTACACCTTC
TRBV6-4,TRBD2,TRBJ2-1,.,CASSDSSGAYNEQFF,TGTGCCAGCAGTGACTCTAGCGGGGCCTACAATGAGCAGTTCTTC
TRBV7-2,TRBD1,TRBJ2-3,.,CASSPEGQPRDTQYF,TGCGCCAGCAGCCCTGAGGGACAGCCTAGGGATACGCAGTATTTT
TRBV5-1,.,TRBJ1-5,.,CASSLVAGDQPQHF,TGCGCCAGCAGCTTGGTCGCCGGTGATCAGCCCCAGCATTTT
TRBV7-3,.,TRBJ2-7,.,CASSPGSGSYEQYF,TGTGCCAGCAGCCCGGGCTCCGGGTCTTACGAGCAGTACTTC
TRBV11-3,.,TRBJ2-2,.,CASSLGGPGTGELFF,TGTGCCAGCAGCTTAGGTGGGCCGGGCACCGGGGAGCTGTTTTTT
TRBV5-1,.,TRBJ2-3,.,CASSLPTGDFTDTQYF,TGCGCCAGCAGCTTGCCTACAGGGGACTTTACAGATACGCAGTATTTT
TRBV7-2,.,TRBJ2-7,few,CASSLNGAVWYEQYF,TGTGCCAGCAGCTTAAATGGGGCTGTTTGGTACGAGCAGTACTTC
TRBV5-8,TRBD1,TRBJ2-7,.,CASSGRDRISYEQYF,TGTGCCAGCAGCGGAAGGGACAGGATTTCCTACGAGCAGTACTTC
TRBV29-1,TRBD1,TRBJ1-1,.,CSVETTGGITEAFF,TGCAGCGTCGAAACGACAGGGGGCATCACTGAAGCTTTCTTT
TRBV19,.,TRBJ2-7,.,CATRDPGAEQYF,TGTGCCACCAGGGACCCCGGCGCCGAGCAGTACTTC
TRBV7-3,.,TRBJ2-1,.,CASSFYRHNEQFF,TGTGCCAGCAGCTTTTACAGACACAATGAGCAGTTCTTC
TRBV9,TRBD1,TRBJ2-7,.,CASTRTGGSNEQYF,TGTGCCAGCACCCGGACAGGGGGTTCGAACGAGCAGTACTTC
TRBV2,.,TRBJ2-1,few,CASSDRQQGTYNEQFF,TGTGCCAGCAGTGACCGACAGCAGGGGACCTACAATGAGCAGTTCTTC
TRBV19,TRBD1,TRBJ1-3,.,CASRRPQGAGNTIYF,TGTGCCAGTAGGAGACCCCAGGGGGCTGGAAACACCATATATTTT
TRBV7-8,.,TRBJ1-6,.,CASSPQESPLHF,TGTGCCAGCAGCCCACAGGAATCACCCCTCCACTTT
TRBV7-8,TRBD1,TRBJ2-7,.,CASSSDRENEQYF,TGTGCCAGCAGCTCCGACAGGGAGAACGAGCAGTACTTC
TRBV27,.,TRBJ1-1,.,CASSLWGANTEAFF,TGTGCCAGCAGTTTATGGGGGGCGAACACTGAAGCTTTCTTT
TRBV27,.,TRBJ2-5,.,CASNALAGNRETQYF,TGTGCCAGCAACGCCTTGGCGGGAAATCGAGAGACCCAGTACTTC
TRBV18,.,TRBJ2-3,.,CASSPGPDTQYF,TGTGCCAGCTCCCCGGGGCCAGATACGCAGTATTTT
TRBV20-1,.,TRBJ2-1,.,CSATNEQFF,TGCAGTGCTACCAATGAGCAGTTCTTC
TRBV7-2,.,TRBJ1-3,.,CASSLARFSGNTIYF,TGTGCCAGCAGCTTAGCGCGGTTCTCTGGAAACACCATATATTTT
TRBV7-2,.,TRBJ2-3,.,CASSLAGGTDTQYF,TGTGCCAGCAGCTTAGCGGGAGGTACGGATACGCAGTATTTT
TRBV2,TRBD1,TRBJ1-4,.,CASRTPRRTGWGATNEKLFF,TGTGCCAGCAGAACTCCCCGACGGACAGGGTGGGGGGCAACTAATGAAAAACTGTTTTTT
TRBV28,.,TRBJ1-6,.,CASSLLHRVDNSPLHF,TGTGCCAGCAGTTTATTGCACAGGGTTGATAATTCACCCCTCCACTTT
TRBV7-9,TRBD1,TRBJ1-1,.,CASSQDGDRGGAFF,TGTGCCAGCAGCCAAGACGGGGACAGGGGAGGGGCTTTCTTT
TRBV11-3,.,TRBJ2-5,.,CASRIRDAKETQYF,TGTGCCAGCAGAATCCGGGACGCCAAAGAGACCCAGTACTTC
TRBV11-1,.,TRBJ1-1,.,CASTGLGMNTEAFF,TGTGCCAGTACAGGATTGGGCATGAACACTGAAGCTTTCTTT